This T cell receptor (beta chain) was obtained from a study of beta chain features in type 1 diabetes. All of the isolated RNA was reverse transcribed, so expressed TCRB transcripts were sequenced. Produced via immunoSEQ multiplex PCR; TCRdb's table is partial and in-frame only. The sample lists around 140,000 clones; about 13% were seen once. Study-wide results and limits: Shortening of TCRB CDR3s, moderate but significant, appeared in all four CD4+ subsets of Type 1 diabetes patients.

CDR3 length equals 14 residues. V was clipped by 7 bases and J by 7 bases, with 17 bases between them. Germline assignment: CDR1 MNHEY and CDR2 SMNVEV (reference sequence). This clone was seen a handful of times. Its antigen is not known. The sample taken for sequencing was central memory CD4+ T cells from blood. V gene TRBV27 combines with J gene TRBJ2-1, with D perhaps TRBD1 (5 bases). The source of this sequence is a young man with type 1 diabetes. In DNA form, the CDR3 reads TGTGCCAGCACACCTACAGGCGTTTGGAATGAGCAGTTCTTC. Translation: CASTPTGVWNEQFF.